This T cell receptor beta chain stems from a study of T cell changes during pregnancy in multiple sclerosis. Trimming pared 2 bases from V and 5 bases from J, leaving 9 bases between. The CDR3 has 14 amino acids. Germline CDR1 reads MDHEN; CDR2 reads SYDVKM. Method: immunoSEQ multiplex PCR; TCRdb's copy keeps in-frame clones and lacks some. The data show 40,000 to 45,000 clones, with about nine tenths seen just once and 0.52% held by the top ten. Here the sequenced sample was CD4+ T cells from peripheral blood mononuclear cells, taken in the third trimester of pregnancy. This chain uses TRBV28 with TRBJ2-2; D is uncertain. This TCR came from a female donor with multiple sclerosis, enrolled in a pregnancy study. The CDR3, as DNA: TGTGCCAGCAGTTTAGCGGATAAAACCGGGGAGCTGTTTTTT. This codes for CASSLADKTGELFF.